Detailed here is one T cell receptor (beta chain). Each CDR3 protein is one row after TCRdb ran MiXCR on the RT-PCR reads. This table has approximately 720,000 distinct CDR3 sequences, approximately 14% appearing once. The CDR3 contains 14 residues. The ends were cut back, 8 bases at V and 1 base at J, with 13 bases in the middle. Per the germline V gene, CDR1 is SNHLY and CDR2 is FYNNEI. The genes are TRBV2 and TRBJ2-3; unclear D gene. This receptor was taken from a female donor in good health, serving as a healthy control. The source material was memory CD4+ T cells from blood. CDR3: CASVFRLGTDTQYF. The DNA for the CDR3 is TGTGCCAGCGTTTTTCGACTGGGCACAGATACGCAGTATTTT.